This TCR beta chain comes out of a study of blood T cell repertoires in COVID-19. Turning to the study itself: The United States, Italy and Spain were the sources of the acute and convalescent COVID-19 samples. PBMCs, B-cell-depleted T cells, or T cells were the source of the cDNA or gDNA that made up the material.

CDR3 length equals 14 residues. In germline, CDR1 is MGHRA, CDR2 YSYEKL. J gave up 6 bases and V 5 bases, and 8 bases lay outside the gene matches. TCRdb keeps only in-frame clones here, not all; method: immunoSEQ multiplex PCR. The sample yields under 100,000 clones, approximately 87% seen once. The source material was peripheral blood. This clonotype was obtained from a human donor in a cohort sampled during active COVID-19. The chain carries TRBV4-1 and TRBJ1-1; 8 nucleotides match TRBD1. CDR3 nucleotide sequence: TGCGCCAGCAGCATTCCAGGGGGCAGGTCTGAAGCTTTCTTT. Its translation is CASSIPGGRSEAFF.